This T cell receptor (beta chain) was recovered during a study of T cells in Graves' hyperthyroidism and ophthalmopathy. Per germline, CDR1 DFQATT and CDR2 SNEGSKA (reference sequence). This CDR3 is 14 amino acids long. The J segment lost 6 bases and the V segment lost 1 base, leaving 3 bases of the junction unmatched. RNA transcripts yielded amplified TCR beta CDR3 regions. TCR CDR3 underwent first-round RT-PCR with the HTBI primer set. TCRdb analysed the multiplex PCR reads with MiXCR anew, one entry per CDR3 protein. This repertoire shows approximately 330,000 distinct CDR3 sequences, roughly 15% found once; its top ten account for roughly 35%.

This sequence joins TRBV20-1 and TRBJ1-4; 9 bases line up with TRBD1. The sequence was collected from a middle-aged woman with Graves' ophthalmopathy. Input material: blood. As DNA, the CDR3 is TGCAGTGCTAGAGCAGGGACAGGGTATGAAAAACTGTTTTTT. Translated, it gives CSARAGTGYEKLFF.